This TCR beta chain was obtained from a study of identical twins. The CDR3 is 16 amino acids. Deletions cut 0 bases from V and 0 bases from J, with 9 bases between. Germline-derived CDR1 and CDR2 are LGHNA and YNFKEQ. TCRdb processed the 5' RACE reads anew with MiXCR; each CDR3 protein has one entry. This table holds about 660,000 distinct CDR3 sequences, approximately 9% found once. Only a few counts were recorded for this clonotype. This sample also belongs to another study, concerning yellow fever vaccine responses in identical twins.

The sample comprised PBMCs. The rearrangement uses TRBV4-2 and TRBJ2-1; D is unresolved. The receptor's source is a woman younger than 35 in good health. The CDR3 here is CASSQDPDRSYNEQFF. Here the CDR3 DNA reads TGTGCCAGCAGCCAAGATCCGGACCGCTCCTACAATGAGCAGTTCTTC.